One sample yielded the 26 T cell receptor beta chains listed below, sequenced in a study of cytomegalovirus exposure and HLA in healthy donors. Vbeta (60) and Jbeta (13) primers were used in the PCR. Repertoires were generated with immunoSEQ multiplex PCR, while TCRdb's copy carries only in-frame clones and drops some. The data contain 160,000 or so clones, about 79% of them seen just once; the ten biggest clones take up 5% to 7%. Source material: PBMCs. These receptors were collected from a man between 50 and 59 years old in good health and CMV-seropositive.

The CDR3 nucleotides are TGTGCCAGCAGGAGGGACAGGGGAGATGGTGAAAAACTGTTTTTT. This gives the protein CASRRDRGDGEKLFF. The rearrangement uses TRBV6-1 and TRBJ1-4, with 10 nucleotides matching TRBD1. Germline V gene sequence: CDR1 MNHNS, CDR2 SASEGT. CDR3 length: 15 residues. The ends lost 6 bases at V and 7 bases at J; junction bases unmatched: 8.

The V call is TRBV5-1, the J call TRBJ2-5; D may be TRBD1 (6 bases). The germline CDR1 and CDR2 sequences are SGHRS and YFSETQ. The CDR3 spans 18 residues. Deletions cut 0 bases from V and 1 base from J, with 19 bases between. The CDR3 sequence: CASSLEQGTARFQETQYF. CDR3 sequence (DNA): TGCGCCAGCAGCTTGGAACAGGGAACAGCGAGGTTCCAAGAGACCCAGTACTTC. The full variable domain, in which reference TRBV5-1 and TRBJ2-5 provide the parts outside the CDR3, is KAGVTQTPRYLIKTRGQQVTLSCSPISGHRSVSWYQQTPGQGLQFLFEYFSETQRNKGNFPGRFSGRQFSNSRSEMNVSTLELGDSALYLCASSLEQGTARFQETQYFGPGTRLLVL.

The rearrangement links TRBV2 to TRBJ1-2; possibly TRBD1 for D (5 bases). The CDR3 spans 14 residues. Germline loops: CDR1 SNHLY, CDR2 FYNNEI. V lost 7 bases, J lost 5 bases, and 17 bases lay in between. DNA of the CDR3: TGTGCCAGCACCACCTCACTTGGGGCTTATGGCTACACCTTC. The encoded protein is CASTTSLGAYGYTF.

The sample holds one count of this clone. The rearrangement uses TRBV14 and TRBJ2-1; 8 bases fit TRBD2. Losses at the gene ends were 3 bases for V and 7 bases for J; bases not matched to a gene: 17. Germline V gene lookup returns CDR1 SGHDN and CDR2 FVKESK. This CDR3 region has 18 residues. This CDR3 reads CASSHKGTRPRGLNEQFF. The CDR3 DNA reads TGTGCCAGCAGCCATAAGGGGACTAGGCCTCGGGGATTGAATGAGCAGTTCTTC.

The chain couples TRBV2 to TRBJ2-3; 7 bases fit TRBD2. From germline, CDR1 is SNHLY and CDR2 FYNNEI. The V gene end was trimmed by 1 base and the J gene end by 5 bases; junction bases not matched to a gene: 6. The CDR3 is 15 residues long. The CDR3 is CASSEGTSVLDTQYF. CDR3 nucleotide sequence: TGTGCCAGCAGTGAAGGGACTAGTGTTTTAGATACGCAGTATTTT.

The genes are TRBV2 and TRBJ2-2, with TRBD1 as a possible D gene (6 bases). The V end was cut by 1 base, the J end by 0 bases, with 12 bases between. The CDR3 is made up of 17 amino acids. The germline V gene encodes CDR1 SNHLY and CDR2 FYNNEI. The CDR3: CASSEDRVQPNTGELFF. The CDR3 DNA reads as TGTGCCAGCAGTGAAGACAGGGTCCAGCCGAACACCGGGGAGCTGTTTTTT.

The CDR3 region has the DNA TGTGCCAGCAGATGGACAGGGACCTACGAGCAGTACGTC. Translation: CASRWTGTYEQYV. This chain connects TRBV2 to TRBJ2-7; 8 bases are shared with TRBD1. The CDR3 is made up of 13 amino acids. The V gene's germline CDR1 is SNHLY and CDR2 FYNNEI. V was clipped by 6 bases and J by 2 bases; unmatched bases: 3.

Notes on this clone: An end of the junction does not agree with germline; a read error may underlie this. The rearrangement links TRBV7-9 to TRBJ1-1, with 8 bases matching TRBD1. Germline-derived CDR1 and CDR2 are SEHNR and FQNEAQ (reference sequence). The CDR3 contains 9 residues. This CDR3 reads CASQTGEPF. CDR3 bases: TGTGCCAGCCAGACAGGGGAACCTTTT.

CDR3 nucleotide sequence: TGTGCCAGCAGCTTGGGAGGATTTAGCAATCAGCCCCAGCATTTT. Encoded protein: CASSLGGFSNQPQHF. The chain is built from TRBV5-8 and TRBJ1-5; D is undetermined. With 0 bases removed from V and 0 bases from J, the gap between germline ends came to 7 bases. The CDR3 contains 15 residues. Germline lookup yields CDR1 SGHTS and CDR2 YDEGEE.

V gene TRBV7-3 combines with J gene TRBJ1-1; the D gene is possibly TRBD1 (6 bases). The ends were cut back, 5 bases at V and 0 bases at J, with 13 bases in the middle. Germline CDR1 and CDR2: SGHTA and FQGTGA. The CDR3 contains 15 residues. CDR3 DNA: TGTGCCAGCAGCCAGACAGGACGGGTGAACACTGAAGCTTTCTTT. It specifies CASSQTGRVNTEAFF.

The rearrangement links TRBV28 to TRBJ2-3; tentative D call: TRBD2 (7 bases). The ends were cut back, 6 bases at V and 1 base at J, with 17 bases in the middle. CDR3 length: 16 amino acids. Germline V gene data show CDR1 as MDHEN and CDR2 as SYDVKM. CDR3 nucleotide sequence: TGTGCCAGCAGCCACAGGGTGGGGGGGGGCACAGATACGCAGTATTTT. It encodes CASSHRVGGGTDTQYF.

The V call is TRBV2, the J call TRBJ2-7; 9 bases agree with TRBD2. The CDR3 totals 16 residues. V shed 1 base and J 1 base; nucleotides not matched to a gene: 5. CDR1 and CDR2 (germline): SNHLY, FYNNEI. In DNA, the CDR3 is TGTGCCAGCAGTGAAGATTGGGCGGGGGGGTCCTACGAGCAGTACTTC. Amino acid sequence: CASSEDWAGGSYEQYF.

The chain is built from TRBV11-3 and TRBJ2-3; 11 positions match TRBD2. The V gene's germline CDR1 is SGHNT and CDR2 YENEEA. The V gene end was trimmed by 1 base and the J gene end by 0 bases; junction bases not matched to a gene: 6. This CDR3 comprises 18 residues. The CDR3 DNA is TGTGCCAGCAGCTTAGGACTAGCGGGATTGAGTAGCACAGATACGCAGTATTTT. Protein sequence: CASSLGLAGLSSTDTQYF.

The CDR3 DNA is TGTGCCAGCAGCCGGTACTCCTACAATGAGCAGTTCTTC. It yields the protein CASSRYSYNEQFF. The V call is TRBV6-1, the J call TRBJ2-1; unclear D gene. The CDR3 spans 13 residues. V was clipped by 6 bases and J by 0 bases, with 6 bases between them. Germline CDR1 MNHNS, CDR2 SASEGT.

The V gene is TRBV29-1, the J gene TRBJ1-2; D ambiguous. This CDR3 comprises 12 residues. CDR1 and CDR2 (germline): SQVTM, ANQGSEA. The V end was cut by 7 bases, the J end by 4 bases, with 13 bases between. CDR3: CSAEISGYGYTF. CDR3 coding DNA: TGCAGCGCCGAGATTTCCGGCTATGGCTACACCTTC.

V and J are TRBV5-1 and TRBJ2-1; 13 bases align to TRBD2. Germline-derived CDR1 and CDR2 are SGHRS and YFSETQ. The CDR3 has 15 residues. J gave up 5 bases and V 6 bases, and 5 bases lay outside the gene matches. In nucleotides, the CDR3 is TGCGCCAGCAACGGACTAGCGGGAGCTAACAATGAGCAGTTCTTC. Protein product: CASNGLAGANNEQFF.

The gene calls are TRBV7-3 and TRBJ2-7, with 8 bases aligning to TRBD1. The CDR3 contains 13 residues. The ends lost 5 bases at V and 4 bases at J; junction bases unmatched: 4. Germline V lookup: CDR1 SGHTA, CDR2 FQGTGA. The CDR3 spells CASSDGQGYEQYF. The CDR3 nucleotides read TGTGCCAGCAGCGACGGACAGGGATACGAGCAGTACTTC.

This clone was observed a single time. The rearrangement uses TRBV5-1 and TRBJ1-1; 12 bases fit TRBD1. V lost 4 bases to trimming and J lost 0 bases; unmatched junction nucleotides: 7. The germline V gene encodes CDR1 SGHRS and CDR2 YFSETQ. The CDR3 is made up of 17 amino acids. CDR3 region: CASSAGQGASMNTEAFF. In nucleotides, the CDR3 is TGCGCCAGCAGCGCGGGACAGGGGGCGTCCATGAACACTGAAGCTTTCTTT.

The chain recombines TRBV2 with TRBJ2-7; tentative D call: TRBD1 (6 bases). V lost 8 bases and J 3 bases, leaving 11 bases between the germline ends. Germline V gene sequence: CDR1 SNHLY, CDR2 FYNNEI. The CDR3 covers 12 residues. The CDR3 DNA reads TGTGCCAGCGGACAGATTTACTACGAGCAGTACGTC. Its protein product is CASGQIYYEQYV.

The chain employs TRBV7-9 and TRBJ1-1, with unresolved D. The germline CDR1 and CDR2 sequences are SEHNR and FQNEAQ (reference sequence). The CDR3 is made up of 12 amino acids. Trimming left V 5 bases short and J 1 base short, with 5 bases between. CDR3 coding DNA: TGTGCCAGCAGCCCAGAGAACACTGAAGCTTTCTTT. It codes for CASSPENTEAFF.

The chain is built from TRBV9 and TRBJ2-1; 8 nucleotides line up with TRBD1. CDR3 length: 15 residues. The germline V gene has CDR1 SGDLS and CDR2 YYNGEE. The V segment lost 4 bases and the J segment 3 bases; nucleotides outside the gene matches: 6. The CDR3 region is CASSPSGTGYNEQFF. Here the CDR3 DNA reads TGTGCCAGCAGCCCTTCCGGGACAGGCTACAATGAGCAGTTCTTC.

The V and J genes are TRBV9 and TRBJ1-1, with D possibly TRBD1 on 6 matching bases. The V gene's germline CDR1 is SGDLS and CDR2 YYNGEE. V dropped 5 bases and J dropped 0 bases, with 20 bases sitting between them. The length of the CDR3 is 17 residues. Here the CDR3 DNA reads TGTGCCAGCAGTGAACCTCCGGACAGAGCCATGAACACTGAAGCTTTCTTT. This gives the protein CASSEPPDRAMNTEAFF. Based on the CDR3 plus reference TRBV9 and TRBJ1-1, the full variable domain is DSGVTQTPKHLITATGQRVTLRCSPRSGDLSVYWYQQSLDQGLQFLIQYYNGEERAKGNILERFSAQQFPDLHSELNLSSLELGDSALYFCASSEPPDRAMNTEAFFGQGTRLTVV.

To note about this clone: The junction shows a germline mismatch at one end, possibly a read error. Written as DNA, the CDR3 is TGCGCCAGCAGCCCATCTGGGACAGACTATGACTACACCTTC. Its translation: CASSPSGTDYDYTF. The chain is built from TRBV5-1 and TRBJ1-2; 7 nucleotides align to TRBD1. The germline V gene encodes CDR1 SGHRS and CDR2 YFSETQ. This CDR3 spans 14 amino acids.

This chain uses TRBV18 with TRBJ1-1, with a possible D match to TRBD1 (5 bases). V lost 3 bases and J lost 3, with 11 bases in between. The CDR3 is 14 residues long. Germline loops: CDR1 KGHSH, CDR2 LQKENI. The CDR3 is CASSPQGGDTEAFF. The DNA for the CDR3 is TGTGCCAGCTCACCCCAGGGAGGGGACACTGAAGCTTTCTTT.

The chain uses TRBV23-1 and TRBJ2-7; TRBD2 is a possible D gene (5 bases). TRBV23-1 is recorded as an ORF, its role being uncertain. The CDR3 covers 14 residues. V dropped 0 bases and J dropped 4 bases, with 10 bases sitting between them. The CDR3 loop reads CASSQSRRGYEQYV. DNA for the CDR3: TGCGCCAGCAGTCAATCCAGGAGAGGGTACGAGCAGTACGTC.

This clone appeared a few times. J is TRBJ2-1 and V is TRBV27, with TRBD2 matching over 7 bases. CDR1 and CDR2 from the germline V gene are MNHEY and SMNVEV (reference sequence). CDR3 length equals 16 residues. After removal of 5 bases from V and 5 bases from J, the junction contained 12 bases not matched to a gene. DNA for the CDR3: TGTGCCAGCAGTCCCTCGTTCGGGGGGTCTAACAATGAGCAGTTCTTC. This codes for CASSPSFGGSNNEQFF.